The entry that follows covers one T cell receptor beta chain sequence. Sequencing used immunoSEQ multiplex PCR; TCRdb keeps in-frame clones, though not all of them. The data hold roughly 380,000 clones, with 80% to 90% observed a single time. The sample originates from a study of Ad26.COV2.S vaccination and SARS-CoV-2 variants. Per germline, CDR1 SGHAT and CDR2 FQNNGV. CDR3 length equals 18 residues. The junction had 20 bases not matched to a gene; V was cut back by 5 bases and J by 6 bases. The treatment: 15 to 20 received Ad26.COV2.S at low or high dose, single or two shots; about 5 received placebo; per-sample allocation not given. Material that was analyzed had been drawn on day 63 after the first vaccine or placebo injection.

The specimen comprised peripheral blood, sampled in a trial of Ad26.COV2.S vaccine versus placebo. This sequence was found in a person aged 18 to 59 who received the Ad26.COV2.S COVID-19 vaccine or a placebo. This sequence joins TRBV11-2 and TRBJ2-3; 7 bases align to TRBD1. The CDR3 protein is CASSAYGSGTANLDTQYF. CDR3 nucleotides: TGTGCCAGCAGCGCCTATGGGTCGGGGACAGCTAATTTGGATACGCAGTATTTT.